The subject of this entry is one TCR beta chain. Its antigen is not identified. These data are taken from a study of blood T cells in healthy people across ages. There are 17 residues in the CDR3. Per the germline V gene, CDR1 is MNHEY and CDR2 is SVGEGT. With 6 bases clipped from V and 2 bases from J, the junction kept 10 bases outside the gene matches. Study outcomes and limitations: Any conclusive comparison of naive versus antigen-experienced cells was prevented by using unsorted PBMCs. In older individuals, TCR beta diversity per million T cells was lower, falling roughly linearly with age.

The second PCR ran about 7 to 12 cycles with a sample-barcoded 5' primer and J-beta primers. No fewer than 3 million CDR3-containing paired-end reads came from each sample. TCRdb re-called the 5' RACE reads with MiXCR, one entry per CDR3 protein. The sample includes 650,000 to 1,000,000 distinct CDR3 sequences, around 34% of them seen just once. Extractions gave at least 5 micrograms of total RNA per sample. The chain uses TRBV6-2 or TRBV6-3 and TRBJ2-1, with 10 positions matching TRBD1. The receptor was derived from a man aged 18 to 35 in good health. The specimen sequenced was blood. CDR3: CASSPEGQGPTYNEQFF. The CDR3 DNA reads TGTGCCAGCAGCCCGGAGGGACAGGGGCCAACCTACAATGAGCAGTTCTTC.